This TCR beta chain originates from a study of immune cell composition in non-small cell lung cancer. Notes on the study in general: Tumour-reactive clones were not shown to match dominant in vivo tumour clones. Clones >0.5% enriched in tumour were rarer in adenocarcinoma (about 35%) than squamous (about 80%). Smoking pack-years did not significantly correlate with tumour TCR-beta clonality. Lung squamous cell carcinoma tumours had significantly higher top 10 clone scores and productive clonality than lung adenocarcinoma.

CDR1 MDHEN and CDR2 SYDVKM come from the germline V gene. The length of the CDR3 is 16 residues. Trimming left V 8 bases short and J 4 bases short, with 21 bases between. TCRdb's table, derived via immunoSEQ multiplex PCR, lists solely in-frame clones and lacks some. This table holds under 11,000 clones, under 65% found once. On this clone: Its antigen is still unknown.

V and J are TRBV28 and TRBJ1-5, with a weak D call TRBD1 (5 bases). The sample taken for sequencing was lung tumor tissue. The source is a human donor with non-small cell lung cancer. The DNA for the CDR3 is TGTGCCAGCTCCTATAACCGGGGGTTGGGGAATCAGCCCCAGCATTTT. Translation: CASSYNRGLGNQPQHF. The full variable domain, its missing parts supplied by reference TRBV28 and TRBJ1-5, is DVKVTQSSRYLVKRTGEKVFLECVQDMDHENMFWYRQDPGLGLRLIYFSYDVKMKEKGDIPEGYSVSREKKERFSLILESASTNQTSMYLCASSYNRGLGNQPQHFGDGTRLSIL.